These 18 T cell receptor beta chains share one sample of origin, sequenced in a study of Graves' ophthalmopathy and Graves' hyperthyroidism. Amplified TCR beta CDR3 regions were obtained using RNA transcripts as template. Second-round multiplex PCR followed a first-round RT-PCR using HTBI primers. TCRdb reanalysed the multiplex PCR reads using MiXCR and keeps one entry per CDR3 protein. The sample shows roughly 420,000 distinct CDR3 sequences, under 25% of them seen only once. The specimen was peripheral blood. These receptors were obtained from a young woman with stable Graves' hyperthyroidism.

The chain carries TRBV15 and TRBJ2-7; D unresolved. The V and J ends lost 1 base and 5 bases respectively, with 15 bases between them. The CDR3 is 15 residues long. Germline CDR1 LNHNV, CDR2 YYDKDF (reference sequence). CDR3 protein: CATSRVGGPGDEQYF. DNA for the CDR3: TGTGCCACCAGCAGAGTGGGCGGCCCAGGAGACGAGCAGTACTTC.

This clonotype showed up many times. This sequence joins TRBV7-2 and TRBJ2-7; D not resolved. Germline V gene data show CDR1 as SGHTA and CDR2 as FQGNSA. This CDR3 contains 13 residues. V lost 5 bases, J lost 6 bases, and 14 bases lay in between. CDR3: CASSQTEEVEQYF. The CDR3 DNA is TGTGCCAGCAGCCAGACCGAGGAAGTCGAGCAGTACTTC.

In this sample, this clonotype turned up a few times. The junction departs from germline at one end; a sequencing error may be responsible. This chain joins TRBV6-1 and TRBJ1-1, with D possibly matching TRBD1 (5 bases). The CDR3 totals 14 residues. The V gene's germline CDR1 is MNHNS and CDR2 SASEGT. The CDR3 sequence is CASSERGRNTEAFF. The DNA for the CDR3 is TGCGCCAGCAGTGAGAGGGGAAGGAACACTGAAGCTTTCTTT.

In this sample, this clonotype turned up many times. The chain recombines TRBV27 with TRBJ1-1, with D possibly TRBD1 on 5 matching bases. The CDR3 loop spans 14 amino acids. The V gene lost 2 bases and the J gene lost 11 bases, with 18 bases spanning the gap. CDR1 MNHEY and CDR2 SMNVEV come from the germline V gene (reference sequence). CDR3 protein: CASSLQGSVVEAFF. The CDR3 coding sequence is TGTGCCAGCAGTTTACAGGGAAGTGTCGTAGAGGCTTTCTTT.

The sample holds many counts of this clonotype. The chain links TRBV20-1 to TRBJ1-2; D remains ambiguous. Trimming took 0 bases from V and 3 from J, leaving 8 bases between them. Germline V gives CDR1 DFQATT, CDR2 SNEGSKA (reference sequence). The CDR3 runs to 13 residues. The CDR3 is CSARDRRDYGYTF. The CDR3, as DNA: TGCAGTGCTAGAGACAGGAGGGACTATGGCTACACCTTC.

This clonotype was recorded many times. The V gene is TRBV2, the J gene TRBJ1-1; tentative D call: TRBD1 (6 bases). The V gene's germline CDR1 is SNHLY and CDR2 FYNNEI. Trimming stripped 7 bases from V and 0 bases from J, with 9 bases between. The CDR3 loop spans 13 amino acids. Here the CDR3 DNA reads TGTGCCAGCACTGACAGGATGAACACTGAAGCTTTCTTT. It is translated as CASTDRMNTEAFF.

In this sample, this clonotype turned up many times. The rearrangement uses TRBV7-2 and TRBJ1-1; D gene uncertain. The CDR3 sequence is 12 residues long. Trimming pared 1 base from V and 6 bases from J, leaving 6 bases between. CDR1 is SGHTA and CDR2 is FQGNSA in the germline V gene. The CDR3 protein is CASSLVPAEAFF. The CDR3 DNA follows: TGTGCCAGCAGCTTAGTGCCAGCTGAAGCTTTCTTT.

The chain links TRBV5-1 to TRBJ2-2, with D perhaps matching TRBD2 (6 bases). Germline CDR1 and CDR2: SGHRS and YFSETQ. CDR3 length: 14 amino acids. Trimming stripped 5 bases from V and 4 bases from J, with 12 bases between. Here the CDR3 reads CASRQEGPTGELFF. DNA for the CDR3: TGCGCCAGCAGGCAGGAGGGTCCCACCGGGGAGCTGTTTTTT.

The rearrangement links TRBV5-1 to TRBJ2-7, with D perhaps TRBD1 (6 bases). There are 14 residues in the CDR3. Germline V lookup: CDR1 SGHRS, CDR2 YFSETQ. V was cut by 0 bases and J by 7 bases, with 14 bases left in between. The CDR3: CASSLDGRGEEQYF. CDR3 sequence (DNA): TGCGCCAGCAGCTTGGACGGCAGGGGAGAGGAGCAGTACTTC.

This clonotype was observed many times. At one of its ends the junction is not consistent with the germline gene, which may arise from a read error. J is TRBJ2-4 and V is TRBV7-8, with D possibly matching TRBD2 (6 bases). This CDR3 region has 15 residues. Germline CDR1 and CDR2: SGHVS and FQNEAQ. This chain's CDR3 is CASSPDPRVADIKYF. The CDR3 DNA reads TGTGCCAGCAGCCCAGACCCCAGGGTAGCGGACATTAAGTACTTC.

A few counts support this clonotype. V and J are TRBV7-9 and TRBJ2-2, with D maybe TRBD1 (6 bases). The CDR3 totals 14 residues. The germline V gene has CDR1 SEHNR and CDR2 FQNEAQ (reference sequence). V lost 4 bases and J lost 9, with 15 bases in between. CDR3 coding DNA: TGTGCCAGCAGCTCCGACAGGCGAGGAAGGGAGCTGTTTTTT. It specifies CASSSDRRGRELFF.

This clonotype has ten or more counts. The chain is built from TRBV12-3 or TRBV12-4 and TRBJ1-5; D is uncertain. Trimming stripped 1 base from V and 3 bases from J, with 4 bases between. This CDR3 has 13 amino acids. The CDR3 nucleotides are TGTGCCAGCAGTTTAGATGCCAATCAGCCCCAGCATTTT. Translation gives CASSLDANQPQHF.

This clonotype was seen once. The V and J genes are TRBV6-5 and TRBJ2-7; D might be TRBD1 or TRBD2, each matching 5 bases. This CDR3 region has 15 residues. V lost 2 bases and J 9 bases, leaving 20 bases between the germline ends. The germline V gene has CDR1 MNHEY and CDR2 SVGAGI. CDR3 nucleotides: TGTGCCAGCAGTTACACTTCGATGAGGGGCTATGGGCAGTACTTC. This gives the protein CASSYTSMRGYGQYF.

This clonotype was observed at least ten times. The chain recombines TRBV20-1 with TRBJ2-5, with TRBD2 identical over 13 bases. CDR1 DFQATT and CDR2 SNEGSKA come from the germline V gene (reference sequence). V gave up 5 bases and J gave up 4 bases; unmatched junction bases: 7. The CDR3 sequence is 15 residues long. The CDR3 nucleotides read TGCAGTGCTTGGGGACTAGCGGGAAGTTTAGAGACCCAGTACTTC. It translates to CSAWGLAGSLETQYF.

This clonotype was recorded many times. The J gene is TRBJ2-7, the V gene TRBV12-3 or TRBV12-4, with 7 bases identical to TRBD2. V lost 8 bases and J lost 2; bases outside the gene matches: 12. This CDR3 has 15 amino acids. The CDR3 DNA sequence: TGTGCCAGCCGGGGCGGGGGAGGGAAGGCCTACGAGCAGTACTTC. Amino acids: CASRGGGGKAYEQYF.

The V gene is TRBV12-5, the J gene TRBJ1-2, with D maybe TRBD1 (6 bases). The CDR3 length is 16 residues. Trimming took off 0 bases at V and 6 bases at J, with 17 bases between the two ends. CDR1 is LGHNT and CDR2 is FRNRAP in the germline V gene. The CDR3 DNA is TGTGCTAGTGGTTTGGTAATAGGAGGGGGAATCGATGGCTACACCTTC. Residues: CASGLVIGGGIDGYTF.

This rearrangement joins TRBV20-1 to TRBJ1-6; D is unresolved. The CDR3 sequence is 13 residues long. The germline gives CDR1 DFQATT, CDR2 SNEGSKA (reference sequence). Trimming shortened V by 5 bases and J by 6 bases, and 11 bases separated the two germline ends. The CDR3 is CSALGRSNSPLHF. The CDR3 coding sequence is TGCAGTGCTCTAGGACGGAGTAATTCACCCCTCCACTTT.

In its sample, this clonotype was seen a few times. The chain combines TRBV6-2 or TRBV6-3 with TRBJ2-2; D is uncertain. V was pared by 2 bases and J by 5 bases, with 12 bases between. Germline CDR1 and CDR2: MNHEY and SVGEGT. The CDR3 is 15 amino acids. As DNA, the CDR3 is TGTGCCAGCAGTTACCTCCAGGTTTTGACCGGGGAGCTGTTTTTT. Protein sequence: CASSYLQVLTGELFF.